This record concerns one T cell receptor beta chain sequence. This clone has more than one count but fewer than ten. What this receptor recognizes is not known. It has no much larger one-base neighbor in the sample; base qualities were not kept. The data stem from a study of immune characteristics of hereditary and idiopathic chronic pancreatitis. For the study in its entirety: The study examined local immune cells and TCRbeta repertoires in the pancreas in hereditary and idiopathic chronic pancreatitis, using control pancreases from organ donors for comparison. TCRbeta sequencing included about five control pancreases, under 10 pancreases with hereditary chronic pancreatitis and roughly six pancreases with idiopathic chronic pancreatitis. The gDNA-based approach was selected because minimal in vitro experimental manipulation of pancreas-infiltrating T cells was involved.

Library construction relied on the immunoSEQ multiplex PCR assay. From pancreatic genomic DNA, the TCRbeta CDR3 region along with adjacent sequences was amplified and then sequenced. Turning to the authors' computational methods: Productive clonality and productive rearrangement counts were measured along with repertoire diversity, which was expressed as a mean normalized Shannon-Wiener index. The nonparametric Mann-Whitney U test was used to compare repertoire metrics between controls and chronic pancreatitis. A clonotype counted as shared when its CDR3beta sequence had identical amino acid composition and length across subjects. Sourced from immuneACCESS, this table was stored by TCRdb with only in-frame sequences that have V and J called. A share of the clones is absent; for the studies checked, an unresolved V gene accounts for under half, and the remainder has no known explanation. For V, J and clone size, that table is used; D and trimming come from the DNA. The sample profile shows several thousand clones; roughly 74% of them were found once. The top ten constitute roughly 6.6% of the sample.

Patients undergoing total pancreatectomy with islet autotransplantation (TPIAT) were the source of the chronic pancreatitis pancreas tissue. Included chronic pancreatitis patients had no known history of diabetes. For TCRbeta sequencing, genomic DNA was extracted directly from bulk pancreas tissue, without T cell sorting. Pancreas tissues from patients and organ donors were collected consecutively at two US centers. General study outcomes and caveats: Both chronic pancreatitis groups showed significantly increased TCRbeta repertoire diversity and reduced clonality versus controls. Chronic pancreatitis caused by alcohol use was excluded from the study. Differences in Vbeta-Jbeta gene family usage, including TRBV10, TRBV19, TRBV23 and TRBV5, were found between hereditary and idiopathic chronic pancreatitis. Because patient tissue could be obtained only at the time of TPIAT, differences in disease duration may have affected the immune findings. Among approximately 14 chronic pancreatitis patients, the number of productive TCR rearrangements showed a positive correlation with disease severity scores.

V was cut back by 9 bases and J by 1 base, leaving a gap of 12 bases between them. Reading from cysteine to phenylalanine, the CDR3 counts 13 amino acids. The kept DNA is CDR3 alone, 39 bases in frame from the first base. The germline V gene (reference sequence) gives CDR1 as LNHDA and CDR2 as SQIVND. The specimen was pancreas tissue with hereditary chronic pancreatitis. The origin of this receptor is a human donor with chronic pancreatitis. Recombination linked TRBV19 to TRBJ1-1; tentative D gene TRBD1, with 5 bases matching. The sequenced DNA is TGTGCCAGCGGACCAGGGAGGAACACTGAAGCTTTCTTT. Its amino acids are CASGPGRNTEAFF.